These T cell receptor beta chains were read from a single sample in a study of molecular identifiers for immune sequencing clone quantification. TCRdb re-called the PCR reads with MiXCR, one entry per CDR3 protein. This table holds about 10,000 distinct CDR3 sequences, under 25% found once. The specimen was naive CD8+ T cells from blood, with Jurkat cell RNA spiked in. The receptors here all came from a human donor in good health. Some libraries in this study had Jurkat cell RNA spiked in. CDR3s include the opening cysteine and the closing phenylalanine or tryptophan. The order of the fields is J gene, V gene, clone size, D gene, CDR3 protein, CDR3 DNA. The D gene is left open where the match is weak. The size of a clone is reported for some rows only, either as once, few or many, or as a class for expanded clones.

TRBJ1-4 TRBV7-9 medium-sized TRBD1 CASSFQGADEKLFF TGTGCCAGCAGCTTCCAGGGGGCAGATGAAAAACTGTTTTTT
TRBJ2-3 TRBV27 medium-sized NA CASSLNWADTQYF TGTGCCAGCAGTTTAAACTGGGCAGATACGCAGTATTTT
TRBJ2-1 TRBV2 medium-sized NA CASSRGYPQFF TGTGCCAGCAGCCGAGGATATCCGCAGTTCTTC
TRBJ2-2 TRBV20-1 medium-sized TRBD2 CSARTRYQERGVHTGELFF TGCAGTGCTAGGACCCGATATCAAGAGCGGGGGGTGCACACCGGGGAGCTGTTTTTT
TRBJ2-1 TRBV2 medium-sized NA CASSEGQRSQFF TGTGCCAGCAGTGAAGGACAGCGCAGTCAGTTCTTC
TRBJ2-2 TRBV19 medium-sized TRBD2 CASSMGLAAGELFF TGTGCCAGTAGTATGGGACTAGCGGCCGGGGAGCTGTTTTTT
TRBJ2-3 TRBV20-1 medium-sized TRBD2 CSAATWTSAGVADTQYF TGCAGTGCCGCCACCTGGACTAGCGCAGGAGTCGCAGATACGCAGTATTTT
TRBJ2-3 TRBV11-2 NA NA CASSLDTTSWSLPTDTQYF TGTGCCAGCAGCTTAGATACCACTAGTTGGTCCTTACCCACAGATACGCAGTATTTT
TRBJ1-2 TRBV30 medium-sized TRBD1 CAWSRDRDLNGYTF TGTGCCTGGAGTCGGGACAGGGACTTAAATGGCTACACCTTC
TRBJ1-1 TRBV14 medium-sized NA CASSLIGQKDTEAFF TGTGCCAGCAGCCTAATCGGACAGAAAGACACTGAAGCTTTCTTT
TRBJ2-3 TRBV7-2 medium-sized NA CASSNLGGAVDTQYF TGTGCCAGCAGCAATTTAGGGGGGGCCGTAGATACGCAGTATTTT
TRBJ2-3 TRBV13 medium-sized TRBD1 CASSYYPTGATDTQYF TGTGCCAGCAGTTATTACCCGACAGGGGCCACAGATACGCAGTATTTT
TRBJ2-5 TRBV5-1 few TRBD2 CASSFGSGGHGETQYF TGCGCCAGCAGCTTTGGAAGCGGGGGGCATGGAGAGACCCAGTACTTC
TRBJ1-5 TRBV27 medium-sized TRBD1 CASSFRGPLSNQPQHF TGTGCCAGCAGTTTCAGGGGGCCATTGAGCAATCAGCCCCAGCATTTT
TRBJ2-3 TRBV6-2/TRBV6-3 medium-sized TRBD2 CASSLFRSGRGADTQYF TGTGCCAGCAGCTTATTCCGTAGCGGGAGGGGGGCCGATACGCAGTATTTT
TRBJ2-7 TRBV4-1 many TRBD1 CASSQDPGGIRQQYF TGCGCCAGCAGCCAAGACCCAGGGGGAATCCGTCAGCAGTACTTC
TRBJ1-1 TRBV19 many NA CASSTEPGGAFF TGTGCCAGTAGTACCGAGCCCGGAGGAGCTTTCTTT
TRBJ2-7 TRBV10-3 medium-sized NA CAISESGGPSYEQYF TGTGCCATCAGTGAGTCGGGGGGGCCCTCCTACGAGCAGTACTTC
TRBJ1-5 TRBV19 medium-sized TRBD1 CASSIGTGPGNQPQHF TGTGCCAGTAGTATCGGGACAGGGCCGGGCAATCAGCCCCAGCATTTT
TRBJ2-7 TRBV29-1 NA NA CSGVGAERCF TGCTCTGGTGTCGGAGCCGAGCGGTGCTTC
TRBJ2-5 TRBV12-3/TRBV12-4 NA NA CASSVRPGETQYF TGTGCCAGCAGTGTCAGGCCTGGGGAGACCCAGTACTTC
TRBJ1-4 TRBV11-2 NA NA CASSLPPGLDEKLFF TGTGCCAGCAGCCTACCTCCGGGACTGGATGAAAAACTGTTTTTT
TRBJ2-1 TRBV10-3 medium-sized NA CAISDEGRYGEQFF TGTGCCATCAGTGACGAAGGCAGGTACGGTGAGCAGTTCTTC
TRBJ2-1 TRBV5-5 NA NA CATEGIRYEQFF TGTGCCACCGAGGGGATACGGTATGAGCAGTTCTTC
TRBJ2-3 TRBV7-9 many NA CASSPPDRDTQYF TGTGCCAGCAGCCCCCCGGACAGAGATACGCAGTATTTT
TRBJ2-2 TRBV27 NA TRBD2 CASSFGLAVTGELFF TGTGCCAGCAGTTTCGGACTAGCGGTCACCGGGGAGCTGTTTTTT
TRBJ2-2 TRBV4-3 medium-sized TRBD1 CASSQGQGVGTGELFF TGCGCCAGCAGCCAAGGACAGGGGGTCGGCACCGGGGAGCTGTTTTTT